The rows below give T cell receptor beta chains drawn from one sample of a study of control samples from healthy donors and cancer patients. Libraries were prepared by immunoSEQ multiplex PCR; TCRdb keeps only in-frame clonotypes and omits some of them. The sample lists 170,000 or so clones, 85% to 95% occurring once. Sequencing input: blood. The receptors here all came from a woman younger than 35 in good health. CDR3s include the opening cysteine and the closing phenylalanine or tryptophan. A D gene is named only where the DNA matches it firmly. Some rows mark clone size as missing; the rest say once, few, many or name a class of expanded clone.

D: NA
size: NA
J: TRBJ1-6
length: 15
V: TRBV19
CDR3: CASSSGLVWNSPLHF
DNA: TGTGCCAGTAGTTCAGGGTTGGTCTGGAATTCACCCCTCCACTTT

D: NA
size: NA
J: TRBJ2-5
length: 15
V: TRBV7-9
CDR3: CASSLARAKMETQYF
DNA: TGTGCCAGCAGCTTAGCCAGGGCCAAAATGGAGACCCAGTACTTC

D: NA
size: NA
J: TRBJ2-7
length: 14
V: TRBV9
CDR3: CASSPTGFSYEQYF
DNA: TGTGCCAGCAGCCCTACAGGGTTCTCCTACGAGCAGTACTTC

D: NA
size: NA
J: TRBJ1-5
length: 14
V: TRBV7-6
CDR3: CASSMDPSNQPQHF
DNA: TGTGCCAGCAGCATGGATCCGAGCAATCAGCCCCAGCATTTT

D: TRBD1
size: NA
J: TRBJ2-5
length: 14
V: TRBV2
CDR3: CASSYRQGPETQYF
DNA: TGTGCCAGCAGCTACCGACAGGGTCCGGAGACCCAGTACTTC

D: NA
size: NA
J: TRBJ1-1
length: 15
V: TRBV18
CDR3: CASSPIMSGGTEAFF
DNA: TGTGCCAGCTCACCCATAATGTCGGGGGGGACTGAAGCTTTCTTT

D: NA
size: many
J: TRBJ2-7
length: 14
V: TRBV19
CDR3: CASSIRDGSYEQYF
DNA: TGTGCCAGTAGTATTCGGGACGGAAGCTACGAGCAGTACTTC

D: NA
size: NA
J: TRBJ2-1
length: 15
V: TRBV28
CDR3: CASSLIGTAYNEQFF
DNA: TGTGCCAGCAGTCTAATAGGGACTGCTTACAATGAGCAGTTCTTC

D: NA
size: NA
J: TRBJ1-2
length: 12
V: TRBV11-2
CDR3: CASSLEAYGYTF
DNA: TGTGCCAGCAGCTTAGAGGCCTATGGCTACACCTTC

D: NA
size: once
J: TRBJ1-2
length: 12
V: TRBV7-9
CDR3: CASSVMDEGYTF
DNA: TGTGCCAGCAGCGTAATGGACGAAGGCTACACCTTC

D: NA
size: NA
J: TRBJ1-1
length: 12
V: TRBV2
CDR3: CASLRVGTEAFF
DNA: TGTGCCAGCCTCCGGGTCGGCACTGAAGCTTTCTTT

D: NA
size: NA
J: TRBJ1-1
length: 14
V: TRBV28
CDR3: CASSLPGGNTEAFF
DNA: TGTGCCAGCAGTTTACCGGGGGGAAACACTGAAGCTTTCTTT

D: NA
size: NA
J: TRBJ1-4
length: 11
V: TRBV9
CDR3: CASSANEKLFF
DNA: TGTGCCAGCAGCGCAAATGAAAAACTGTTTTTT

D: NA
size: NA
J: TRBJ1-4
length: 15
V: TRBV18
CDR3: CASSPPGVSNEKLFF
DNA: TGTGCCAGCTCACCACCGGGGGTTTCTAATGAAAAACTGTTTTTT

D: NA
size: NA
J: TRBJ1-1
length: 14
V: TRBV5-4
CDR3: CASSLRGQHPEAFF
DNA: TGTGCCAGCAGCCTCCGTGGACAGCACCCCGAAGCTTTCTTT

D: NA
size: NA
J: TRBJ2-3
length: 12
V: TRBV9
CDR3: CASSRTGDTQYF
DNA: TGTGCCAGCAGCCGGACTGGAGATACGCAGTATTTT

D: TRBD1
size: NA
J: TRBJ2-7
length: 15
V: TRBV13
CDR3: CASSPRGQGAYEQYF
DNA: TGTGCCAGCAGTCCCCGGGGACAGGGGGCCTACGAGCAGTACTTC

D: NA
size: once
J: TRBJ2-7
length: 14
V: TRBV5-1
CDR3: CASSPPRTTYEQYF
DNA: TGCGCCAGCAGTCCACCGAGGACAACGTACGAGCAGTACTTC

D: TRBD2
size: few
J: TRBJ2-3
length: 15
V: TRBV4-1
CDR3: CASSQGGGGPDTQYF
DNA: TGCGCCAGCAGCCAAGGAGGCGGGGGGCCAGATACGCAGTATTTT

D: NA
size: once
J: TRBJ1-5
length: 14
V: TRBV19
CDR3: CASNPPRGEGPQHF
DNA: TGTGCCAGTAACCCCCCGAGGGGAGAGGGGCCCCAGCATTTT

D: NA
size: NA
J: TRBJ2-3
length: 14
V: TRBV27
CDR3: CASSPRTGTDTQYF
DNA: TGTGCCAGCAGTCCCCGCACAGGCACAGATACGCAGTATTTT

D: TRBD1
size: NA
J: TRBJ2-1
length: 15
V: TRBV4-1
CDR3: CASSPGQGKKGEQFF
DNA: TGCGCCAGCAGTCCCGGACAGGGGAAGAAGGGTGAGCAGTTCTTC

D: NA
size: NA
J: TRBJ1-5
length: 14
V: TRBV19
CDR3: CASSHPGDNQPQHF
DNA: TGTGCCAGTAGCCATCCGGGAGACAATCAGCCCCAGCATTTT

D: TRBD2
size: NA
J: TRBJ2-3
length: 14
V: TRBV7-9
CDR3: CASSRTGGPDTQYF
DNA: TGTGCCAGCAGCCGGACGGGAGGCCCAGATACGCAGTATTTT